This is a list of T cell receptor beta chains from one sample in a study of cytotoxic CD8 clonotypes in ibrutinib-treated CLL. Sequenced by immunoSEQ multiplex PCR; TCRdb stores in-frame clones only, minus some. The sample holds some 150,000 clones, around 80% seen once. The sequenced sample was PBMCs, obtained after 36 months of ibrutinib treatment. These receptors all stem from a human donor with chronic lymphocytic leukemia. Each CDR3 is given with its conserved first and last residue. A D gene is named only where the DNA matches it firmly. Clone size is stated in some rows and not others, as once, few, many or a class when expanded.

CDR3nt | CDR3aa | d_gene | abundance | j_gene | v_gene
TGCAGCGTGTCGGTGGGGATGCAGTACTTC | CSVSVGMQYF | NA | NA | TRBJ2-7 | TRBV29-1
TGTGCCAGCAGCCAAGATACTGCTAGCGGGAGTTCCGAGCAGTACTTC | CASSQDTASGSSEQYF | TRBD2 | many | TRBJ2-7 | TRBV4-2
TGCGCCAGCGGCGACCTCAGAGAGACCCAGTACTTC | CASGDLRETQYF | NA | once | TRBJ2-5 | TRBV5-1
TGTGCCAGCAGTTTAGAGGTTAACACAGATACGCAGTATTTT | CASSLEVNTDTQYF | NA | NA | TRBJ2-3 | TRBV27
TGTGCCAGCAGCCAAGGGCTAGCGGGGGGCCCGAGCACAGATACGCAGTATTTT | CASSQGLAGGPSTDTQYF | TRBD2 | few | TRBJ2-3 | TRBV4-2
TGTGCCAGCAGCCCCAGCACAGATACGCAGTATTTT | CASSPSTDTQYF | NA | NA | TRBJ2-3 | TRBV9
TGTGCCAGCAGTTACGGGCTAGCGGGGGACTACGAGCAGTACTTC | CASSYGLAGDYEQYF | TRBD2 | NA | TRBJ2-7 | TRBV6-6
TGTGCCAGCAGTAAAATGGGGAACACCGGGGAGCTGTTTTTT | CASSKMGNTGELFF | NA | NA | TRBJ2-2 | TRBV6-4
TGTGCCAGCTCACCGGGACCGAACACCGGGGAGCTGTTTTTT | CASSPGPNTGELFF | NA | few | TRBJ2-2 | TRBV18
TGTGCCAGCAGCTTGGGGGGAACAGGTTCTCCAGACTACGAGCAGTACTTC | CASSLGGTGSPDYEQYF | NA | NA | TRBJ2-7 | TRBV7-9
TGCGCCAGCAGCTTGGCTTCCCGCGGGGAGACCCAGTACTTC | CASSLASRGETQYF | NA | NA | TRBJ2-5 | TRBV5-1
TGCGCCAGCAGCTTAATCTACGGGGCCGATTACTATGGCTACACCTTC | CASSLIYGADYYGYTF | NA | NA | TRBJ1-2 | TRBV5-1
TGCGCCAGCAGTGAGACCCCGGGGGGAGGCACCTACGAGCAGTACTTC | CASSETPGGGTYEQYF | TRBD2 | NA | TRBJ2-7 | TRBV10-1
TGTGCCAGCAGCTTGCCGGTCGTGAACACTGAAGCTTTCTTT | CASSLPVVNTEAFF | NA | NA | TRBJ1-1 | TRBV5-5
TGCGCCAGCAGCTTAGTCCAGGGGGCTTCGGGGAGCGAGCAGTACTTC | CASSLVQGASGSEQYF | TRBD1 | NA | TRBJ2-7 | TRBV5-1
TGTGCCAGCAGCTTATGGGGGGCGGGTAACACTGAAGCTTTCTTT | CASSLWGAGNTEAFF | NA | NA | TRBJ1-1 | TRBV7-2
TGTGCCACCAGCGGTAAAAACGGGACTAGCGGGAGCGGCAGGCGCCCCTACGAGCAGTACTTC | CATSGKNGTSGSGRRPYEQYF | TRBD2 | NA | TRBJ2-7 | TRBV15
TGTGCCAGCAGCTTAGAGCCGGGAGGGCCGGGAGAGACCCAGTACTTC | CASSLEPGGPGETQYF | TRBD2 | NA | TRBJ2-5 | TRBV7-8
TGTGCCACCAGCGGCCGGGGCGCGAACACCGGGGAGCTGTTTTTT | CATSGRGANTGELFF | NA | NA | TRBJ2-2 | TRBV15
TGTGCCAGCAGCTTAACTACGGGCGTCACAGATACGCAGTATTTT | CASSLTTGVTDTQYF | NA | NA | TRBJ2-3 | TRBV7-3
TGTGCCACCAGCAGAGCCGGGACAGGGGCCTACGAGCAGTACTTC | CATSRAGTGAYEQYF | TRBD1 | NA | TRBJ2-7 | TRBV15
TGTGCCAGCAGCTTCTACACAGATACGCAGTATTTT | CASSFYTDTQYF | NA | NA | TRBJ2-3 | TRBV5-1
TGTGCCAGCAGCTCCGGGGGGGAGAATGGCTACACCTTC | CASSSGGENGYTF | NA | once | TRBJ1-2 | TRBV9
TGCGCCAGCAGCAACCCAAGCGGGAGGGCCTCCTACAATGAGCAGTTCTTC | CASSNPSGRASYNEQFF | TRBD2 | NA | TRBJ2-1 | TRBV10-1
TGCGCCAGCAGCTTGGACCCGACAGGTCGAGGTGGCTACACCTTC | CASSLDPTGRGGYTF | NA | NA | TRBJ1-2 | TRBV5-1
TGCGCCAGCAGTAGTTCGGGGACCCGCAATGAGCAGTTCTTC | CASSSSGTRNEQFF | NA | NA | TRBJ2-1 | TRBV10-1
TGTGCCAGCAGTTACGGGACAGGGCGGATTCGTCAGCCCCAGCATTTT | CASSYGTGRIRQPQHF | TRBD1 | NA | TRBJ1-5 | TRBV6-6